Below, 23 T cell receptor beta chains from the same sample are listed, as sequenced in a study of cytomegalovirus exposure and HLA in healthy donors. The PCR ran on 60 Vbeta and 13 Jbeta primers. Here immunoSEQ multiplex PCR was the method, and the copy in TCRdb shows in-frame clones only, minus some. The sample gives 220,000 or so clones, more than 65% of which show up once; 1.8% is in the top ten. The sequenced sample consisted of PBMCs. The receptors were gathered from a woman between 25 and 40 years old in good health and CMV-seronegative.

The CDR3, as DNA: TGTGCCAGCAGTCGGGACTACAATGAGCAGTTCTTC. Protein product: CASSRDYNEQFF. This chain joins TRBV25-1 and TRBJ2-1; perhaps TRBD2 as D (5 bases). Germline loops: CDR1 MGHDK, CDR2 SYGVNS. This CDR3 comprises 12 residues. The germline V and J ends were trimmed by 5 bases and 3 bases, with 5 bases remaining between them.

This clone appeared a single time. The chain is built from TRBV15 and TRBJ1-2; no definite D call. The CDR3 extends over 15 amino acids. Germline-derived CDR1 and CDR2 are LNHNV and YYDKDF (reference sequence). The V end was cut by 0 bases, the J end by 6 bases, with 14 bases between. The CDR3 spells CATSRDVNSPNGYTF. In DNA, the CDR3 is TGTGCCACCAGCAGAGATGTGAACAGTCCTAATGGCTACACCTTC.

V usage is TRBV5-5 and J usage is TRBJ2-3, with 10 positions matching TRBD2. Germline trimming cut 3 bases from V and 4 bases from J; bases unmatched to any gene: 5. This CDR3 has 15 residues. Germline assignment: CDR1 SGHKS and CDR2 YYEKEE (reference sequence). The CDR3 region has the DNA TGTGCCAGCAGCTGGAGCGGGGGGGCCGCAGATACGCAGTATTTT. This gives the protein CASSWSGGAADTQYF.

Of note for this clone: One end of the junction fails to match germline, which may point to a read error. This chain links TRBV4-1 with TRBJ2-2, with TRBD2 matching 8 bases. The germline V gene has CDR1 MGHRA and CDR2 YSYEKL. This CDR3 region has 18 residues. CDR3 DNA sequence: TGCGCCATCAGCCAAGATGGAATACGGGAGGGCCGAACCGGGGAGCTGTTTTTT. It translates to CAISQDGIREGRTGELFF.

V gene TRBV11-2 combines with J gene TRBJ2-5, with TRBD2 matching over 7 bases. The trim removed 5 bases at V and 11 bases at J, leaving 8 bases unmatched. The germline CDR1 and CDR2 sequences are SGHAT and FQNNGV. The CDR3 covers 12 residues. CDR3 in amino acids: CASSPGRREQYF. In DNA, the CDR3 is TGTGCCAGCAGCCCGGGACGGCGGGAGCAGTACTTC. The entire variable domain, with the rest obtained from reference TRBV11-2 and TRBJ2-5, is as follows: EAGVAQSPRYKIIEKRQSVAFWCNPISGHATLYWYQQILGQGPKLLIQFQNNGVVDDSQLPKDRFSAERLKGVDSTLKIQPAKLEDSAVYLCASSPGRREQYFGPGTRLLVL.

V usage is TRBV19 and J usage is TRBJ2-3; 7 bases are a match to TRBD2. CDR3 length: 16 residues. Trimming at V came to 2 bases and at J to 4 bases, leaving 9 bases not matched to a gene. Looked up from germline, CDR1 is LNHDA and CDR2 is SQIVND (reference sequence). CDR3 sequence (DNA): TGTGCCAGTAGTATAAGGGCCGGGGAGGGAGCAGATACGCAGTATTTT. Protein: CASSIRAGEGADTQYF.

This chain's CDR3 is CASSGDQENTEAFF. Written as DNA, the CDR3 is TGTGCCAGCAGCGGCGACCAGGAAAACACTGAAGCTTTCTTT. The rearrangement links TRBV9 to TRBJ1-1; D is uncertain. The V gene lost 3 bases and the J gene lost 2 bases, with 11 bases spanning the gap. This CDR3 is built from 14 residues. CDR1 is SGDLS, CDR2 YYNGEE, per germline. Full variable domain (rest looked up from reference TRBV9 and TRBJ1-1): DSGVTQTPKHLITATGQRVTLRCSPRSGDLSVYWYQQSLDQGLQFLIQYYNGEERAKGNILERFSAQQFPDLHSELNLSSLELGDSALYFCASSGDQENTEAFFGQGTRLTVV.

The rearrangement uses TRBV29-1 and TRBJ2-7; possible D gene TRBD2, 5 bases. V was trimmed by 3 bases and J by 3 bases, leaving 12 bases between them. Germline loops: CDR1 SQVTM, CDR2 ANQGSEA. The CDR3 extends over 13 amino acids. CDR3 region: CSVEDGVVYEQYF. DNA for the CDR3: TGCAGCGTTGAGGACGGGGTAGTCTACGAGCAGTACTTC.

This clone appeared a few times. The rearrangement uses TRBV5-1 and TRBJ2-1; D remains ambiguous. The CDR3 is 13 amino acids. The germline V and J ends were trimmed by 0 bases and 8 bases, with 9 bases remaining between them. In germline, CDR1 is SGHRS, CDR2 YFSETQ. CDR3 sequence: CASSLDTFYEQFF. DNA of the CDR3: TGCGCCAGCAGCTTGGACACGTTCTATGAGCAGTTCTTC.

The CDR3 spells CASSPPGLAYSNTEAFF. DNA for the CDR3: TGCGCCAGCAGCCCCCCGGGACTGGCCTATTCGAACACTGAAGCTTTCTTT. The V and J genes are TRBV4-1 and TRBJ1-1; TRBD1 might be the D (5 bases). The V and J ends lost 4 bases and 1 base respectively, with 19 bases between them. CDR3 length equals 17 residues. From germline, CDR1 is MGHRA and CDR2 YSYEKL.

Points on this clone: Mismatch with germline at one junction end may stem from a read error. CDR3 loop: CASSPGQTNQPQNF. In nucleotides, the CDR3 is TGTGCCAGCTCACCGGGACAGACAAATCAGCCCCAGAATTTT. This chain connects TRBV18 to TRBJ1-5, with TRBD1 identical over 7 bases. The V gene's germline CDR1 is KGHSH and CDR2 LQKENI. The CDR3 contains 14 residues.

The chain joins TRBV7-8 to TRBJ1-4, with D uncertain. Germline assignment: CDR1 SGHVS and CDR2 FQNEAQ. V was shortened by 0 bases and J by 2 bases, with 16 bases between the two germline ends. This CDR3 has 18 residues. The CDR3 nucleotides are TGTGCCAGCAGCTTAGCGTATCGACCCTCGGAGACTAATGAAAAACTGTTTTTT. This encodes CASSLAYRPSETNEKLFF.

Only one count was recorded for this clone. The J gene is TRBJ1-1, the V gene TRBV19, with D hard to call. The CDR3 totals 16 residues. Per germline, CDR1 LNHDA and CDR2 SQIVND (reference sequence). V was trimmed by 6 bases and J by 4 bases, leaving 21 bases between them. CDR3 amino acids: CASRDPGGAGSTEAFF. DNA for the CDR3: TGTGCCAGTAGGGATCCTGGCGGCGCGGGGAGCACTGAAGCTTTCTTT.

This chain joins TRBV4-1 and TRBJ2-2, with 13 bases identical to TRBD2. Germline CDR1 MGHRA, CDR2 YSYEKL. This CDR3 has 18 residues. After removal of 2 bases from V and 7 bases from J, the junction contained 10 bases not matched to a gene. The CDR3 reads CASSQMRLAGGKGGELFF. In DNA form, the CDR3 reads TGCGCCAGCAGCCAAATGCGACTAGCGGGAGGAAAAGGCGGGGAGCTGTTTTTT.

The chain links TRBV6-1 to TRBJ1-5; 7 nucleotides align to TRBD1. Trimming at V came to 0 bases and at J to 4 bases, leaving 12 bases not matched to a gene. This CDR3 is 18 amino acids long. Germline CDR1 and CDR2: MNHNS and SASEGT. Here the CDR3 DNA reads TGTGCCAGCAGTGAAGCCTGGACAGGTTTCTTGCGTAATCAGCCCCAGCATTTT. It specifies CASSEAWTGFLRNQPQHF.

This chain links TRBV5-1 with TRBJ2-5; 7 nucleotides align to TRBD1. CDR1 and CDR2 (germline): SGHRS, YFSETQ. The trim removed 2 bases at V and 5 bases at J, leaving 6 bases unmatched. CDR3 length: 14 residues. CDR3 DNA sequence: TGCGCCAGCAGCTTCGGGACCAGGGGGGAGACCCAGTACTTC. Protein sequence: CASSFGTRGETQYF.

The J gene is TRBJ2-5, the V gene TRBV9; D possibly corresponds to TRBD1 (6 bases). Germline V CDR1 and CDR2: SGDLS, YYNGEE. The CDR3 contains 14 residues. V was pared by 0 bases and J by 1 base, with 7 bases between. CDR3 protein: CASSVGTAQETQYF. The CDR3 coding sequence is TGTGCCAGCAGCGTAGGGACAGCCCAAGAGACCCAGTACTTC.

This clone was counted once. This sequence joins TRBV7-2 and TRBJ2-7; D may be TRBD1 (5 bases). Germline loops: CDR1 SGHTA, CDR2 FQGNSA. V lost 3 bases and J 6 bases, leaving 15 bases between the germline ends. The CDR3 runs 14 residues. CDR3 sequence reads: CASSLETALLEQYF. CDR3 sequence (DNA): TGTGCCAGCAGCTTGGAGACAGCCCTCCTCGAGCAGTACTTC. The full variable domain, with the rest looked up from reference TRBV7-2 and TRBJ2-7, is GAGVSQSPSNKVTEKGKDVELRCDPISGHTALYWYRQSLGQGLEFLIYFQGNSAPDKSGLPSDRFSAERTGGSVSTLTIQRTQQEDSAVYLCASSLETALLEQYFGPGTRLTVT.

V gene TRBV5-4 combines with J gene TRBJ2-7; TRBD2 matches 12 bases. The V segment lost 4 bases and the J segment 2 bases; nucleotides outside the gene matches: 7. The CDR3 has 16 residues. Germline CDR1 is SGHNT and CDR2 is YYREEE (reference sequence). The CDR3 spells CASSPPLAGGAYEQYF. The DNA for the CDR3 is TGTGCCAGCAGCCCCCCCCTAGCGGGGGGGGCCTACGAGCAGTACTTC.

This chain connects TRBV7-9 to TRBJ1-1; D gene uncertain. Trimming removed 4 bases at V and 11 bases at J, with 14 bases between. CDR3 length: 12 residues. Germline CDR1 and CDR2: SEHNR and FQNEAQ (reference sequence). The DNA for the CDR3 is TGTGCCAGCAGCTCAGGAGGGTTAGAGGCTTTCTTT. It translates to CASSSGGLEAFF.

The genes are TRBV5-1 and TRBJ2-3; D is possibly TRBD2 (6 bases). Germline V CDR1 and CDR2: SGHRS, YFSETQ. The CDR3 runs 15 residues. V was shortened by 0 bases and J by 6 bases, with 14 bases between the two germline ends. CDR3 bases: TGCGCCAGCAGCTTGGTGGCTACCGGAGGGGATACGCAGTATTTT. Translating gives CASSLVATGGDTQYF.

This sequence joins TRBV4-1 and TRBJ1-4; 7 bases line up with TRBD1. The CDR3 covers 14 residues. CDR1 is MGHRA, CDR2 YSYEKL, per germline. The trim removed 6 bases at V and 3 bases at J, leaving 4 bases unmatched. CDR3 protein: CASSLQGANEKLFF. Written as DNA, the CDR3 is TGCGCCAGCAGTCTCCAGGGGGCTAATGAAAAACTGTTTTTT.

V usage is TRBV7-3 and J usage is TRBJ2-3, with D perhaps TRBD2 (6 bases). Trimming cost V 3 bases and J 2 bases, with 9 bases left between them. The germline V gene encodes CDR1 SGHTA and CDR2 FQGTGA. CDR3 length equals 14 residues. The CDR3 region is CASSLTRSTDTQYF. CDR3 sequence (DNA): TGTGCCAGCAGCTTGACTAGATCCACAGATACGCAGTATTTT.